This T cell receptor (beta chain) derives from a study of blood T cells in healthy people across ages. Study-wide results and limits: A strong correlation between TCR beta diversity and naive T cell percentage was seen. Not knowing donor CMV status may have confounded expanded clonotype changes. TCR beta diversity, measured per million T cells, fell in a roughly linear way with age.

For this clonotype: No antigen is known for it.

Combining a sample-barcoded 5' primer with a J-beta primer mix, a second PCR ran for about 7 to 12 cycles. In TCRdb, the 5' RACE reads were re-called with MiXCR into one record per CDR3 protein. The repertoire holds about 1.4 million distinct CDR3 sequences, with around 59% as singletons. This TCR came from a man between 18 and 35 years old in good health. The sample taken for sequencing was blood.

The CDR3 region is CASSLLPQGLNTGELFF. CDR3 DNA: TGTGCCAGCAGTTTACTACCACAGGGGTTAAACACCGGGGAGCTGTTTTTT. V usage is TRBV27 and J usage is TRBJ2-2, with 7 nucleotides matching TRBD1. V was clipped by 2 bases and J by 2 bases; unmatched bases: 8. In germline, CDR1 is MNHEY, CDR2 SMNVEV (reference sequence). This CDR3 comprises 17 residues.